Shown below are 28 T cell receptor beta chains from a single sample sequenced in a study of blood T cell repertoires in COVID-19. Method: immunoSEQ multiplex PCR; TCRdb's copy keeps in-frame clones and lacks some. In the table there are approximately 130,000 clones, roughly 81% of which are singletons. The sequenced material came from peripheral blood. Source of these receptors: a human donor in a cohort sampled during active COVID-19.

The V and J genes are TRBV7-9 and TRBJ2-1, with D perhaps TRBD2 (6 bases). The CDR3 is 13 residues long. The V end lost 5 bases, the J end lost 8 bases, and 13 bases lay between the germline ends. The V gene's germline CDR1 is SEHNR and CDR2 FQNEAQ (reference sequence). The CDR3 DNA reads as TGTGCCAGCAGCCCTTCTAGCGTCGATGAGCAGTTCTTC. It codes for CASSPSSVDEQFF. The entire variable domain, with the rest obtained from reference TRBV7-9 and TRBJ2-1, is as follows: DTGVSQNPRHKITKRGQNVTFRCDPISEHNRLYWYRQTLGQGPEFLTYFQNEAQLEKSRLLSDRFSAERPKGSFSTLEIQRTEQGDSAMYLCASSPSSVDEQFFGPGTRLTVL.

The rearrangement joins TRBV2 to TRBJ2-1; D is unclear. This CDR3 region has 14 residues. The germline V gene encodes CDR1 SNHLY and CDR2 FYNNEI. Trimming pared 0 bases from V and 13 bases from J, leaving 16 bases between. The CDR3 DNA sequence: TGTGCCAGCAGTGAAGCGGGCGTGATCGGTATTCAGTTCTTC. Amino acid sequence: CASSEAGVIGIQFF. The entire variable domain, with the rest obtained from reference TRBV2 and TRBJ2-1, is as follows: EPEVTQTPSHQVTQMGQEVILRCVPISNHLYFYWYRQILGQKVEFLVSFYNNEISEKSEIFDDQFSVERPDGSNFTLKIRSTKLEDSAMYFCASSEAGVIGIQFFGPGTRLTVL.

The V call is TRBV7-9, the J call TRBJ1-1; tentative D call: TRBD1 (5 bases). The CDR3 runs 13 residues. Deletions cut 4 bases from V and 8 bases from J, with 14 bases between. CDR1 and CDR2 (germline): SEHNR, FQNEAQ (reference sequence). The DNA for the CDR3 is TGTGCCAGCAGCTCCCCCCTGGGGGGGGAAGCTTTCTTT. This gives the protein CASSSPLGGEAFF.

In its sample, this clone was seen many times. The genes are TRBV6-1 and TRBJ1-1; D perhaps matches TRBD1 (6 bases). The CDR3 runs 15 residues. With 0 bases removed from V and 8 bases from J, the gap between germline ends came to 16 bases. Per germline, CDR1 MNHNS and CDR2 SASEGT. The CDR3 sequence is CASSEASLAGAEAFF. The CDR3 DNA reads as TGTGCCAGCAGTGAAGCTTCCCTGGCAGGGGCGGAAGCTTTCTTT.

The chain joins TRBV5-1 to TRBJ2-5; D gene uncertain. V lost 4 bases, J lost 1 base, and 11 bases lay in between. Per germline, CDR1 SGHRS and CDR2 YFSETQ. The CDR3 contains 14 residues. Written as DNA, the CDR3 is TGCGCCAGCAGCCCCACAGTACCCCAAGAGACCCAGTACTTC. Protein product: CASSPTVPQETQYF.

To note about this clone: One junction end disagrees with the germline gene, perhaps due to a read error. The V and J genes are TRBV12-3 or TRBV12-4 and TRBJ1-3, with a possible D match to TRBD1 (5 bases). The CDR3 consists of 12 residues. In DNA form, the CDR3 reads TGTGCCAGCAGTTTTTTCGGGGGTCAGACCGATTTT. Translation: CASSFFGGQTDF.

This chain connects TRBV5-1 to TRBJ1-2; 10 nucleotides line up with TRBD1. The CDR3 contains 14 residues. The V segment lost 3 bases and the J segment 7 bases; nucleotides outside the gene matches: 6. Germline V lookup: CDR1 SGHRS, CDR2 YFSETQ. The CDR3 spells CASSWGQGKRGYTF. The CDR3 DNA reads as TGCGCCAGCAGCTGGGGACAGGGGAAACGTGGCTACACCTTC.

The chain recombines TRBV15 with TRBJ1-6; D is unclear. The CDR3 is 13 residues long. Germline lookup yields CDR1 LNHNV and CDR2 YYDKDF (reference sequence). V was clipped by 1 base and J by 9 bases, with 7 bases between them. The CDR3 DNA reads TGTGCCACCAGCAGAGCCCCGGGTTCACCCCTCCACTTT. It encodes CATSRAPGSPLHF.

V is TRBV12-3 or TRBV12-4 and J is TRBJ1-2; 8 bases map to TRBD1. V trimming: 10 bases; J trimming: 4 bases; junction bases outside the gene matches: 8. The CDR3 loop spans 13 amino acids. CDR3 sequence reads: CAIDRGVSYGYTF. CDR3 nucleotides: TGTGCCATTGACAGGGGAGTTAGCTATGGCTACACCTTC.

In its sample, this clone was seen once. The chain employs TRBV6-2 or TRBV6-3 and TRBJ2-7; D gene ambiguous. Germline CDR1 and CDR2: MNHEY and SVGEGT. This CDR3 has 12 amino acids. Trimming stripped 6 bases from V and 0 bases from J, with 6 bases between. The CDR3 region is CASSPYSYEQYF. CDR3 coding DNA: TGTGCCAGCAGCCCCTACTCCTACGAGCAGTACTTC.

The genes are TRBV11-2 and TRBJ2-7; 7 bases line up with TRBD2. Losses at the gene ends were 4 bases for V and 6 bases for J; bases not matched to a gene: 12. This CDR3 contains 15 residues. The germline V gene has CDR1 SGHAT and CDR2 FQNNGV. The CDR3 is CASSSSGTGYLEQYF. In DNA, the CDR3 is TGTGCCAGCAGCTCTAGCGGTACAGGCTACCTCGAGCAGTACTTC.

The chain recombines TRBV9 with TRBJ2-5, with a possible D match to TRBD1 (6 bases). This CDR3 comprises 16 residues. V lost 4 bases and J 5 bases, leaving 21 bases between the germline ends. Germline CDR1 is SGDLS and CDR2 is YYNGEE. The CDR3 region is CASSPQTGDTGETQYF. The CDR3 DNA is TGTGCCAGCAGCCCACAAACCGGGGACACAGGGGAGACCCAGTACTTC.

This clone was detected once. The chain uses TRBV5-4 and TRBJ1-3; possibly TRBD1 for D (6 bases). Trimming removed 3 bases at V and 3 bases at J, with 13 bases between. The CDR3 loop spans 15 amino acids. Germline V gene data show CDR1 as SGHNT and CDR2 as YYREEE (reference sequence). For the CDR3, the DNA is TGTGCCAGCAGCTCGGGGGGGACAATTGGAAACACCATATATTTT. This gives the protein CASSSGGTIGNTIYF.

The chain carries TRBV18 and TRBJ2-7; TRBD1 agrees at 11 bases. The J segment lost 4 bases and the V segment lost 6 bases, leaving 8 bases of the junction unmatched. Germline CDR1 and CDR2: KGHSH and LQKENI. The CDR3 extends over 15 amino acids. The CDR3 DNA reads TGTGCCAGCTCTGTGGGACAGGGGGTCGCATACGAGCAGTACTTC. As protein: CASSVGQGVAYEQYF.

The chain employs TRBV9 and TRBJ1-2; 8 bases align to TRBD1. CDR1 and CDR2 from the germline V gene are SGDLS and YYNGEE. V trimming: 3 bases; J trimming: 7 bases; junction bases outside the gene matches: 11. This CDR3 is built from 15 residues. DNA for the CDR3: TGTGCCAGCAGCGCAAACCAGGACAGGGTCAGTGGCTACACCTTC. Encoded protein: CASSANQDRVSGYTF.

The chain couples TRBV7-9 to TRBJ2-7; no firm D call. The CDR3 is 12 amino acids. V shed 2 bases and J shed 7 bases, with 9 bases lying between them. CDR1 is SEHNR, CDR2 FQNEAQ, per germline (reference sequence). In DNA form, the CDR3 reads TGTGCCAGCAGCTTACTATTCGTAGAGCAGTACTTC. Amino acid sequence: CASSLLFVEQYF. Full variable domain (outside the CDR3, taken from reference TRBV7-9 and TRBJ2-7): DTGVSQNPRHKITKRGQNVTFRCDPISEHNRLYWYRQTLGQGPEFLTYFQNEAQLEKSRLLSDRFSAERPKGSFSTLEIQRTEQGDSAMYLCASSLLFVEQYFGPGTRLTVT.

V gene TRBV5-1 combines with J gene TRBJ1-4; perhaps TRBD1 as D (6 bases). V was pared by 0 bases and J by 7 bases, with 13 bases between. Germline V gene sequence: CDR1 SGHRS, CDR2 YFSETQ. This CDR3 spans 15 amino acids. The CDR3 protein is CASSLAGDPSEKLFF. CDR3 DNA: TGCGCCAGCAGCTTGGCAGGGGACCCCTCTGAAAAACTGTTTTTT.

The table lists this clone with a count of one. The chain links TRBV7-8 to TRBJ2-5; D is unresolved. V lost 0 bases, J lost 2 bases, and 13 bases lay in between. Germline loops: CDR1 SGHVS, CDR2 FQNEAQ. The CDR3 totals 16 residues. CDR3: CASSLAQWVAQETQYF. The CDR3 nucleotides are TGTGCCAGCAGCTTAGCGCAGTGGGTAGCACAAGAGACCCAGTACTTC.

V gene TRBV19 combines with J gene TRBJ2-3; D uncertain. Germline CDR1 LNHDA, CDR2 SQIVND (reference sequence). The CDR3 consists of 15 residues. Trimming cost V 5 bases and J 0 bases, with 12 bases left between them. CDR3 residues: CASSVPGRSTDTQYF. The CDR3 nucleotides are TGTGCCAGTAGTGTCCCAGGCAGGAGCACAGATACGCAGTATTTT.

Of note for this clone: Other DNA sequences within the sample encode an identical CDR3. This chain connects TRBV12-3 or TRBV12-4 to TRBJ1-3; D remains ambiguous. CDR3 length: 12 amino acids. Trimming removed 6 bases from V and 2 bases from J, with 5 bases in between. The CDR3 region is CASSLPGNTIYF. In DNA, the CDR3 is TGTGCCAGCAGCCTACCTGGAAACACCATATATTTT.

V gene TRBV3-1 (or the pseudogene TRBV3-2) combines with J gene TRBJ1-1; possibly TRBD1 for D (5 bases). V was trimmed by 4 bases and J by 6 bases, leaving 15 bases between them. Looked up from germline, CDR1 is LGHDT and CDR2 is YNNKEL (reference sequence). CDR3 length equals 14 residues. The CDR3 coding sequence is TGTGCCAGCAGCCGGGGACTCCGGGAGGCTGAAGCTTTCTTT. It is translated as CASSRGLREAEAFF.

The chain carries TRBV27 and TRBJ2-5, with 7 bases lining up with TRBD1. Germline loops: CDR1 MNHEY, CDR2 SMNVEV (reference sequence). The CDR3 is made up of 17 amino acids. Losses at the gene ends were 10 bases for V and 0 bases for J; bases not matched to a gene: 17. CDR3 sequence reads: CATGADYRGAYQETQYF. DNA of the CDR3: TGTGCCACCGGAGCTGATTACAGGGGTGCGTACCAAGAGACCCAGTACTTC.

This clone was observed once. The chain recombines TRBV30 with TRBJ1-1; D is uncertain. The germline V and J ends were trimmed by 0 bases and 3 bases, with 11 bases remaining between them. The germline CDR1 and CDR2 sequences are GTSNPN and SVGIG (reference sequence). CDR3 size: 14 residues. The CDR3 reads CAWSVLGVDTEAFF. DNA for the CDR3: TGTGCCTGGAGTGTACTCGGGGTGGACACTGAAGCTTTCTTT.

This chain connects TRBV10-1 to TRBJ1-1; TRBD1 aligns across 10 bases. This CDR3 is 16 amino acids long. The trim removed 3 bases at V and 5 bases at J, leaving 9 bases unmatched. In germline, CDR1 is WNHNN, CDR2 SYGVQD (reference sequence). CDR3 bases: TGCGCCAGCAGTGAAAGAGGGGGACAGGGGTGGACTGAAGCTTTCTTT. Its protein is CASSERGGQGWTEAFF.

The CDR3 DNA reads as TGTGCCTGGATGGCGGGCGCGACGTCCGAAGCTTTCTTT. Translated: CAWMAGATSEAFF. This chain uses TRBV30 with TRBJ1-1; D is unresolved. V lost 4 bases, J lost 8 bases, and 17 bases lay in between. The CDR3 sequence is 13 residues long. Per germline, CDR1 GTSNPN and CDR2 SVGIG (reference sequence).

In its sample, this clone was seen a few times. This chain's CDR3 is CASGLGAGPGDTIYF. The CDR3 region has the DNA TGTGCTAGTGGTTTGGGAGCAGGGCCTGGGGACACCATATATTTT. The genes are TRBV12-5 and TRBJ1-3; TRBD1 might be the D (5 bases). The CDR3 has 15 residues. V was trimmed by 1 base and J by 8 bases, leaving 15 bases between them. CDR1 is LGHNT and CDR2 is FRNRAP in the germline V gene.

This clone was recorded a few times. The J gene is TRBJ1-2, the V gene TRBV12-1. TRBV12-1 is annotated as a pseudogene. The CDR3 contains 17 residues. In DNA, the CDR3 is TGTGCCAGCAGCTACTTCTCTCCGGGGGACTATAGCTATGGCTACACCTTC. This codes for CASSYFSPGDYSYGYTF.

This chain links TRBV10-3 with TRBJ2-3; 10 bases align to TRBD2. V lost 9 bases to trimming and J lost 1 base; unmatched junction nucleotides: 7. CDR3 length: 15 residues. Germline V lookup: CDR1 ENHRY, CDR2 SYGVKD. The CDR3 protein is CAIGSGGPGTDTQYF. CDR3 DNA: TGTGCCATAGGTAGCGGGGGGCCGGGCACAGATACGCAGTATTTT.